One and the same sample provided the 15 T cell receptor beta chains below, sequenced in a study of shared clonotypes between healthy human individuals. Clones were sequenced by immunoSEQ multiplex PCR, and TCRdb holds only the in-frame ones, with some missing. This table holds over a million clones, roughly 98% found once. Input material: naive CD4+ T cells sorted from blood. This sample's subset: CD45RA+ positively selected. These receptors all stem from a man aged 25-45 years in good health.

The chain combines TRBV6-1 with TRBJ2-7, with TRBD1 as a possible D gene (5 bases). CDR3 length equals 16 residues. Germline V lookup: CDR1 MNHNS, CDR2 SASEGT. V shed 3 bases and J shed 2 bases, with 17 bases lying between them. CDR3 region: CASSEPDQGLTYEQYF. The CDR3 nucleotides read TGTGCCAGCAGTGAGCCCGATCAGGGATTAACCTACGAGCAGTACTTC.

The CDR3 coding sequence is TGTGCCAGCAGTGGCGGGAGGGGGACCCTCTACGAGCAGTACTTC. Its protein is CASSGGRGTLYEQYF. V gene TRBV6-1 combines with J gene TRBJ2-7; 9 bases fit TRBD2. After removal of 4 bases from V and 3 bases from J, the junction contained 7 bases not matched to a gene. Looked up from germline, CDR1 is MNHNS and CDR2 is SASEGT. This CDR3 is built from 15 residues.

The chain has TRBV5-1 and TRBJ2-1; 10 bases fit TRBD2. The CDR3 is 15 amino acids. Germline lookup yields CDR1 SGHRS and CDR2 YFSETQ. V lost 3 bases, J lost 5 bases, and 5 bases stayed unmatched. The CDR3 sequence: CASSWYSGRDNEQFF. CDR3 DNA: TGCGCCAGCAGCTGGTACAGCGGGAGGGACAATGAGCAGTTCTTC.

This chain links TRBV12-5 with TRBJ2-2; 11 positions match TRBD2. V lost 6 bases, J lost 4 bases, and 10 bases stayed unmatched. The CDR3 sequence is 17 residues long. The germline V gene encodes CDR1 LGHNT and CDR2 FRNRAP. The CDR3 coding sequence is TGTGCTAGTGGAAAAGCCGGGACTAGCGGATTCACCGGGGAGCTGTTTTTT. Protein product: CASGKAGTSGFTGELFF.

J is TRBJ2-1 and V is TRBV5-1, with 9 bases lining up with TRBD2. The germline gives CDR1 SGHRS, CDR2 YFSETQ. V was pared by 5 bases and J by 4 bases, with 4 bases of the junction left unmatched. CDR3 length: 14 residues. The CDR3: CASSLAGVYNEQFF. The CDR3 nucleotides read TGCGCCAGCAGTTTAGCGGGAGTGTACAATGAGCAGTTCTTC.

The chain employs TRBV29-1 and TRBJ1-5; TRBD1 might be the D (5 bases). Germline V gene lookup returns CDR1 SQVTM and CDR2 ANQGSEA. V was pared by 4 bases and J by 4 bases, with 11 bases between. This CDR3 region has 13 residues. The CDR3 DNA follows: TGCAGCGTTGGCGGTTGGGGGAATCAGCCCCAGCATTTT. It encodes CSVGGWGNQPQHF. The whole variable domain, filled in from reference TRBV29-1 and TRBJ1-5, reads SAVISQKPSRDICQRGTSLTIQCQVDSQVTMMFWYRQQPGQSLTLIATANQGSEATYESGFVIDKFPISRPNLTFSTLTVSNMSPEDSSIYLCSVGGWGNQPQHFGDGTRLSIL.

The rearrangement joins TRBV7-3 to TRBJ2-1; 7 bases line up with TRBD2. With V trimmed by 5 bases and J by 2 bases, 9 bases remained unmatched. This CDR3 is 16 amino acids long. The germline V gene encodes CDR1 SGHTA and CDR2 FQGTGA. CDR3 protein: CASSPKRENTYNEQFF. DNA for the CDR3: TGTGCCAGCAGCCCCAAGCGGGAAAATACCTACAATGAGCAGTTCTTC.

The chain combines TRBV6-5 with TRBJ1-5; 9 bases line up with TRBD1. Per germline, CDR1 MNHEY and CDR2 SVGAGI. CDR3 length: 16 residues. V was pared by 0 bases and J by 7 bases, with 7 bases of the junction left unmatched. CDR3 nucleotide sequence: TGTGCCAGCAGTTACTCGGCAGGGACAGGGAACCAGCCCCAGCATTTT. Translating it yields CASSYSAGTGNQPQHF.

This clone was picked up one time. The chain uses TRBV5-4 and TRBJ2-7; 12 nucleotides agree with TRBD2. The CDR3 is 15 amino acids. The ends lost 4 bases at V and 3 bases at J; junction bases unmatched: 5. Germline V CDR1 and CDR2: SGHNT, YYREEE (reference sequence). In DNA form, the CDR3 reads TGTGCCAGCAGCCCTACTAGCGGGAGGATCTACGAGCAGTACTTC. Its protein product is CASSPTSGRIYEQYF.

The gene calls are TRBV19 and TRBJ1-1; D is unclear. Looked up from germline, CDR1 is LNHDA and CDR2 is SQIVND (reference sequence). V lost 5 bases and J lost 2, with 12 bases in between. This CDR3 is built from 14 residues. CDR3 residues: CASSFLGTNTEAFF. In DNA form, the CDR3 reads TGTGCCAGTAGTTTTTTGGGCACAAACACTGAAGCTTTCTTT.

The gene calls are TRBV18 and TRBJ2-5; 8 positions agree with TRBD1. J was trimmed by 7 bases and V by 2 bases; bases with no gene match: 9. CDR1 and CDR2 (germline): KGHSH, LQKENI. The CDR3 is made up of 15 amino acids. CDR3 bases: TGTGCCAGCTCACCAACACAGGGGGGCCAGATGACCCAGTACTTC. Translated, it gives CASSPTQGGQMTQYF.

This chain connects TRBV28 to TRBJ2-4; D remains ambiguous. With 2 bases removed from V and 0 bases from J, the gap between germline ends came to 11 bases. The CDR3 totals 16 residues. Germline V lookup: CDR1 MDHEN, CDR2 SYDVKM. The CDR3 is CASSLVARLAKNIQYF. The CDR3 coding sequence is TGTGCCAGCAGTTTAGTGGCAAGGCTAGCCAAAAACATTCAGTACTTC.

The V gene is TRBV30, the J gene TRBJ2-3; TRBD2 is a possible D gene (6 bases). Trimming left V 0 bases short and J 9 bases short, with 16 bases between. The CDR3 extends over 14 amino acids. Per germline, CDR1 GTSNPN and CDR2 SVGIG (reference sequence). CDR3 nucleotides: TGTGCCTGGAGTGTTAGTGGGGCGGGGTGGACGCAGTATTTT. It codes for CAWSVSGAGWTQYF.

V is TRBV11-3 and J is TRBJ2-1; 11 bases are shared with TRBD2. V dropped 1 base and J dropped 7; count of bases not matched to a gene: 6. Germline assignment: CDR1 SGHNT and CDR2 YENEEA. The CDR3 has 16 residues. CDR3 DNA: TGTGCCAGCAGCTTAGTAGCGGGAGGGACGGGGAATGAGCAGTTCTTC. Its translation is CASSLVAGGTGNEQFF.

The chain couples TRBV5-1 to TRBJ2-1, with TRBD2 matching over 15 bases. There are 18 residues in the CDR3. Trimming at V came to 6 bases and at J to 0 bases, leaving 7 bases not matched to a gene. Looked up from germline, CDR1 is SGHRS and CDR2 is YFSETQ. For the CDR3, the DNA is TGCGCCAGCACCTCGGGACTAGCGGGAGGTAGCTCCTACAATGAGCAGTTCTTC. Translation: CASTSGLAGGSSYNEQFF.